This TCR beta chain came from a study of CD8 T cells in ankylosing spondylitis. By quantitative 5'-RACE with molecular barcodes, the TCR beta libraries were made. TCRdb independently ran MiXCR on the 5' RACE reads; one entry per CDR3 protein. The sample has some 800,000 distinct CDR3 sequences, around 11% seen once. Trimming took 6 bases from V and 0 from J, leaving 12 bases between them. CDR1 and CDR2 (germline): DFQATT, SNEGSKA (reference sequence). The CDR3 covers 14 residues. General study findings and limits: Disease-associated clones were reportedly significantly overrepresented in matched ankylosing spondylitis synovial fluid. A motif in TCR beta, a set of 8 or 9 highly homologous variants, appeared characteristic of ankylosing spondylitis blood.

This clonotype was seen a few times. Antigen: not known. The V and J genes are TRBV20-1 and TRBJ1-3; TRBD1 might be the D (6 bases). The clonotype comes from a male donor with ankylosing spondylitis. Sequencing was performed on blood, either unsorted or a sorted T cell fraction (not recorded which). DNA for the CDR3: TGCAGTGCCAGGACAGTGAGCTCTGGAAACACCATATATTTT. It codes for CSARTVSSGNTIYF.